Presented here are 32 T cell receptor beta chains from one specimen sequenced in a study of T-cell reconstitution after alpha-beta-depleted transplantation in children (dated by TCRdb to between 2015 and 2016). The sample's treatment or condition label is to be understood as: allogeneic hematopoietic cell transplantation with graft depleted of TCRalphabeta T cells and CD19 B cells. Libraries were prepared through PCR. Instrument used: Illumina HiSeq 2500. Molecular barcoding was employed in the preparation of TCR libraries, with unique molecular identifiers being used to normalize TCRbeta repertoire quantification. TCRdb trimmed public reads at Q25 via fastp, called clones via MiXCR and kept in-frame beta chains. Each CDR3 protein gets just one entry, which takes the most common genes and DNA from the rows behind it. For this sample the table gives under 750,000 distinct CDR3 sequences, of which under 30% were detected only once. In total, the top ten clones hold 13% to 15% of the sample.

The sequencing used PBMCs, mostly from graft donor cells, collected 360 days after TCRalphabeta/CD19-depleted stem cell transplant. The receptors were gathered from a boy in the first two years of life who had a stem cell transplant for acute myeloid leukemia, so the T cells may come from the graft donor.

The table lists this clonotype with a few counts. The chain is built from TRBV5-1 and TRBJ1-6, with D hard to call. The CDR3 has 15 amino acids. In germline, CDR1 is SGHRS, CDR2 YFSETQ. Trimming removed 0 bases at V and 11 bases at J, with 15 bases between. The CDR3 DNA reads TGCGCCAGCAGCTTGGGGCAGGCAGCTGTGACACCCCTCCACTTT. This translates into CASSLGQAAVTPLHF.

The rearrangement links TRBV29-1 to TRBJ2-1; a weak D match, TRBD1 (5 bases). This CDR3 has 14 amino acids. Trimming took off 5 bases at V and 2 bases at J, with 13 bases between the two ends. Germline assignment: CDR1 SQVTM and CDR2 ANQGSEA. For the CDR3, the DNA is TGCAGCGTTTGGGCCCAGGGTCCCTACAATGAGCAGTTCTTC. Protein product: CSVWAQGPYNEQFF.

Worth noting for this clonotype: This could be a read error, since a much larger clone is one nucleotide away. The rearrangement links TRBV29-1 to TRBJ1-1; D is perhaps TRBD1 (5 bases). This CDR3 region has 13 residues. Trimming removed 6 bases from V and 2 bases from J, with 13 bases in between. The germline gives CDR1 SQVTM, CDR2 ANQGSEA. CDR3 sequence reads: CSVKKGLNTEAFF. The CDR3 bases are TGCAGCGTCAAGAAGGGACTAAACACTGAAGCTTTCTTT.

This clonotype has at least ten counts. This chain uses TRBV5-1 with TRBJ2-3; weak D call: TRBD1 (5 bases). This CDR3 region has 13 residues. V gave up 2 bases and J gave up 4 bases, with 8 bases separating them. Germline V gives CDR1 SGHRS, CDR2 YFSETQ. The CDR3 DNA reads TGCGCCAGCAGCTTCAGGGCCCCAGATACGCAGTATTTT. Its translation: CASSFRAPDTQYF. Together with reference TRBV5-1 and TRBJ2-3, the CDR3 gives the full variable domain: KAGVTQTPRYLIKTRGQQVTLSCSPISGHRSVSWYQQTPGQGLQFLFEYFSETQRNKGNFPGRFSGRQFSNSRSEMNVSTLELGDSALYLCASSFRAPDTQYFGPGTRLTVL.

This sequence joins TRBV29-1 and TRBJ2-3; D is possibly TRBD1 (5 bases). This CDR3 contains 19 residues. The germline V and J ends were trimmed by 2 bases and 2 bases, with 26 bases remaining between them. Germline CDR1 SQVTM, CDR2 ANQGSEA. CDR3 DNA: TGCAGCGTTGAATTCTGGTTCGGACAAACCCCGGTCAACACAGATACGCAGTATTTT. It translates to CSVEFWFGQTPVNTDTQYF.

This clonotype was seen only once. The chain carries TRBV7-8 and TRBJ2-1, with TRBD2 identical over 11 bases. Unmatched junction bases numbered 10, after V lost 5 bases and J lost 1 base. CDR1 SGHVS and CDR2 FQNEAQ come from the germline V gene. This CDR3 contains 18 residues. CDR3 nucleotide sequence: TGTGCCAGCAGCCCGGGAGGTAGCGGGGGGGTTTCCTACAATGAGCAGTTCTTC. Protein: CASSPGGSGGVSYNEQFF.

This clonotype occurred a few times. The chain combines TRBV29-1 with TRBJ2-3; D may match TRBD1 or TRBD2 (5 bases each). CDR1 and CDR2 from the germline V gene are SQVTM and ANQGSEA. Trimming removed 7 bases at V and 2 bases at J, with 16 bases between. The CDR3 extends over 14 amino acids. The chain's CDR3 is CSAWDGINTDTQYF. The CDR3 DNA reads TGCAGCGCCTGGGACGGAATAAACACAGATACGCAGTATTTT.

The chain employs TRBV20-1 and TRBJ2-1; 7 bases align to TRBD2. This CDR3 spans 15 amino acids. Germline assignment: CDR1 DFQATT and CDR2 SNEGSKA (reference sequence). The CDR3 reads CRGLPGRPGLNEQFF. As DNA, the CDR3 is TGCAGGGGACTACCCGGCCGGCCGGGGTTAAATGAGCAGTTCTTC.

The sample holds many counts of this clonotype. This sequence joins TRBV28 and TRBJ2-7, with 7 bases that match TRBD1. CDR3 length: 16 residues. Germline CDR1 and CDR2: MDHEN and SYDVKM. With V trimmed by 3 bases and J by 2 bases, 10 bases remained unmatched. CDR3 sequence reads: CASSFWSSDRPYEQYF. The DNA of the CDR3 is TGTGCCAGCAGTTTTTGGTCCTCGGACAGGCCCTACGAGCAGTACTTC.

The rearrangement links TRBV20-1 to TRBJ2-3, with D possibly TRBD2 on 6 matching bases. Germline lookup yields CDR1 DFQATT and CDR2 SNEGSKA (reference sequence). This CDR3 is built from 14 residues. The V end lost 1 base, the J end lost 6 bases, and 14 bases lay between the germline ends. The CDR3 protein is CSARAGGRTDTQYF. Written as DNA, the CDR3 is TGCAGTGCTAGAGCTGGGGGGAGAACCGATACGCAGTATTTT.

The chain recombines TRBV6-5 with TRBJ2-1, with a weak D call TRBD1 (6 bases). Per germline, CDR1 MNHEY and CDR2 SVGAGI. V lost 0 bases, J lost 5 bases, and 14 bases lay in between. The CDR3 has 16 residues. This CDR3 reads CASSYSMGQGDNEQFF. The CDR3 nucleotides are TGTGCCAGCAGTTACTCGATGGGACAAGGGGACAATGAGCAGTTCTTC.

V and J are TRBV10-3 and TRBJ1-1; possibly TRBD1 for D (5 bases). In germline, CDR1 is ENHRY, CDR2 SYGVKD. The length of the CDR3 is 17 residues. Trimming took off 5 bases at V and 0 bases at J, with 19 bases between the two ends. CDR3 nucleotides: TGTGCCATCAGTTCTAATGGGCAGGGATCCATGAACACTGAAGCTTTCTTT. Amino acid sequence: CAISSNGQGSMNTEAFF.

The J gene is TRBJ2-2, the V gene TRBV4-1; D is perhaps TRBD1 or TRBD2 (5 bases each). This CDR3 has 15 residues. CDR1 is MGHRA and CDR2 is YSYEKL in the germline V gene. V was shortened by 5 bases and J by 2 bases, with 12 bases between the two germline ends. The CDR3: CASSTAGTNTGELFF. The CDR3 region has the DNA TGCGCCAGCAGCACAGCCGGGACCAACACCGGGGAGCTGTTTTTT.

This clonotype was seen many times. The rearrangement links TRBV5-1 to TRBJ1-1; D call uncertain. The CDR3 extends over 13 amino acids. V dropped 0 bases and J dropped 7 bases, with 10 bases sitting between them. CDR1 SGHRS and CDR2 YFSETQ come from the germline V gene. The CDR3 sequence is CASSLVGEGEAFF. The CDR3 nucleotides read TGCGCCAGCAGCTTGGTTGGAGAGGGTGAAGCTTTCTTT. Complete variable domain (other parts from reference TRBV5-1 and TRBJ1-1): KAGVTQTPRYLIKTRGQQVTLSCSPISGHRSVSWYQQTPGQGLQFLFEYFSETQRNKGNFPGRFSGRQFSNSRSEMNVSTLELGDSALYLCASSLVGEGEAFFGQGTRLTVV.

This clonotype was picked up many times. The gene calls are TRBV11-2 and TRBJ2-7; TRBD1 matches at 8 bases. CDR3 length: 15 amino acids. Looked up from germline, CDR1 is SGHAT and CDR2 is FQNNGV. With 1 base clipped from V and 4 bases from J, the junction kept 6 bases outside the gene matches. CDR3 sequence (DNA): TGTGCCAGCAGCTTAGGGGGGACAGGTAGATACGAGCAGTACTTC. It codes for CASSLGGTGRYEQYF. Looking up the rest from reference TRBV11-2 and TRBJ2-7 gives the full variable domain: EAGVAQSPRYKIIEKRQSVAFWCNPISGHATLYWYQQILGQGPKLLIQFQNNGVVDDSQLPKDRFSAERLKGVDSTLKIQPAKLEDSAVYLCASSLGGTGRYEQYFGPGTRLTVT.

The sample holds many counts of this clonotype. The genes are TRBV29-1 and TRBJ2-5; 7 bases line up with TRBD1. Germline assignment: CDR1 SQVTM and CDR2 ANQGSEA. CDR3 size: 12 residues. After removal of 3 bases from V and 2 bases from J, the junction contained 0 bases not matched to a gene. The CDR3 nucleotides read TGCAGCGTTGAGACAGGGCAAGAGACCCAGTACTTC. The encoded protein is CSVETGQETQYF.

The gene calls are TRBV20-1 and TRBJ2-3; D is unresolved. This CDR3 has 12 amino acids. CDR1 DFQATT and CDR2 SNEGSKA come from the germline V gene (reference sequence). The V and J ends lost 6 bases and 2 bases respectively, with 9 bases between them. The CDR3 sequence: CSATLPTDTQYF. The CDR3, as DNA: TGCAGTGCCACATTACCCACAGATACGCAGTATTTT.

The table lists this clonotype with many counts. The chain joins TRBV29-1 to TRBJ2-3; 10 nucleotides match TRBD1. Per the germline V gene, CDR1 is SQVTM and CDR2 is ANQGSEA. The trim removed 4 bases at V and 4 bases at J, leaving 5 bases unmatched. There are 14 residues in the CDR3. The CDR3 reads CSVVPGQGSDTQYF. The CDR3 DNA follows: TGCAGCGTTGTCCCGGGACAGGGGTCAGATACGCAGTATTTT.

Many counts were recorded for this clonotype. The chain couples TRBV28 to TRBJ2-7; 10 bases align to TRBD2. The CDR3 consists of 15 residues. Germline CDR1 MDHEN, CDR2 SYDVKM. V was pared by 5 bases and J by 2 bases, with 6 bases of the junction left unmatched. Here the CDR3 reads CASSTLAGAPYEQYV. CDR3 bases: TGTGCCAGCAGTACCCTAGCGGGGGCCCCCTACGAGCAGTACGTC.

The genes are TRBV5-5 and TRBJ2-1; D is uncertain. CDR1 and CDR2 (germline): SGHKS, YYEKEE (reference sequence). V lost 1 base, J lost 8 bases, and 10 bases lay in between. This CDR3 has 13 amino acids. The DNA of the CDR3 is TGTGCCAGCAGCTTGTTAGATTGGTATGAGCAGTTCTTC. This gives the protein CASSLLDWYEQFF.

This clonotype was detected only a few times. This sequence joins TRBV20-1 and TRBJ2-2, with a possible D match to TRBD1 (5 bases). Germline-derived CDR1 and CDR2 are DFQATT and SNEGSKA (reference sequence). The CDR3 consists of 13 residues. V lost 3 bases and J lost 4, with 9 bases in between. The CDR3 region has the DNA TGCAGTGCTAGGTCGACAGTCACCGGGGAGCTGTTTTTT. It translates to CSARSTVTGELFF.

This clonotype has at least ten counts. The V call is TRBV11-2, the J call TRBJ2-3, with 8 bases identical to TRBD2. CDR1 SGHAT and CDR2 FQNNGV come from the germline V gene. The CDR3 length is 15 residues. Germline trimming cut 5 bases from V and 5 bases from J; bases unmatched to any gene: 9. This chain's CDR3 is CASSLTGLVGDTQYF. CDR3 in DNA: TGTGCCAGCAGCCTAACGGGACTAGTAGGAGATACGCAGTATTTT. Looking up the rest from reference TRBV11-2 and TRBJ2-3 gives the full variable domain: EAGVAQSPRYKIIEKRQSVAFWCNPISGHATLYWYQQILGQGPKLLIQFQNNGVVDDSQLPKDRFSAERLKGVDSTLKIQPAKLEDSAVYLCASSLTGLVGDTQYFGPGTRLTVL.

In this sample, this clonotype turned up many times. The chain carries TRBV20-1 and TRBJ2-6; D remains ambiguous. Between the trimmed V and J ends, which lost 5 bases and 0 bases, there was a span of 8 bases. This CDR3 is 14 amino acids long. The germline V gene has CDR1 DFQATT and CDR2 SNEGSKA (reference sequence). CDR3 coding DNA: TGCAGTGCTTCCTCTTACTCTGGGGCCAACGTCCTGACTTTC. Encoded protein: CSASSYSGANVLTF.

This chain joins TRBV18 and TRBJ2-7; D is possibly TRBD1 (5 bases). CDR1 is KGHSH, CDR2 LQKENI, per germline. Trimming removed 2 bases at V and 0 bases at J, with 11 bases between. This CDR3 region has 15 residues. CDR3 amino acids: CASSPGSTGSYEQYV. The CDR3 bases are TGTGCCAGCTCACCAGGATCAACAGGCTCCTACGAGCAGTACGTC.

The J gene is TRBJ2-7, the V gene TRBV20-1; the D is unclear. V lost 3 bases to trimming and J lost 3 bases, with 9 bases between them. Germline V gives CDR1 DFQATT, CDR2 SNEGSKA (reference sequence). The CDR3 is made up of 12 amino acids. The CDR3 spells CSASNRNYEQYV. The CDR3 DNA reads TGCAGTGCTAGTAACAGAAACTACGAGCAGTACGTC.

A few counts support this clonotype. V and J are TRBV12-3 or TRBV12-4 and TRBJ1-1; D is ambiguous. V lost 6 bases, J lost 7 bases, and 9 bases lay in between. The CDR3 consists of 11 residues. CDR3 sequence (DNA): TGTGCCAGCAGCCAATTCCTTGAAGCTTTCTTT. It is translated as CASSQFLEAFF.

J is TRBJ2-3 and V is TRBV24-1, with TRBD2 as a possible D gene (6 bases). In germline, CDR1 is KGHDR, CDR2 SFDVKD. Trimming took 3 bases from V and 4 from J, leaving 10 bases between them. The CDR3 length is 14 residues. This chain's CDR3 is CATSDAGIPDTQYF. The CDR3 nucleotides read TGTGCCACCAGTGATGCGGGGATCCCAGATACGCAGTATTTT.

This clonotype was seen more than once but under ten times. V usage is TRBV20-1 and J usage is TRBJ2-1; 8 positions match TRBD2. Germline V lookup: CDR1 DFQATT, CDR2 SNEGSKA (reference sequence). J lost 5 bases, V lost 0 bases, and 9 bases had no gene match. The CDR3 is made up of 16 amino acids. CDR3 bases: TGCAGTGCTAGAGAGCCGCCCCGGGGGGGGGACAATGAGCAGTTCTTC. Translating gives CSAREPPRGGDNEQFF.

This clonotype was seen a handful of times. The chain uses TRBV12-3 or TRBV12-4 and TRBJ1-6, with D perhaps matching TRBD1 (6 bases). V dropped 2 bases and J dropped 5 bases, with 22 bases sitting between them. There are 19 residues in the CDR3. The CDR3 DNA sequence: TGTGCCAGCAGTTTATTTCAGGACGAATGGTGGGGGCATAATTCACCCCTCCACTTT. This translates into CASSLFQDEWWGHNSPLHF.

This clonotype was detected only a few times. The chain is built from TRBV20-1 and TRBJ1-6; D not certain. This CDR3 region has 13 residues. The germline V and J ends were trimmed by 3 bases and 5 bases, with 8 bases remaining between them. The germline gives CDR1 DFQATT, CDR2 SNEGSKA (reference sequence). CDR3 loop: CSASGRNNSPLHF. The CDR3 DNA is TGCAGTGCTAGTGGGAGAAATAATTCACCCCTCCACTTT.

At least ten counts were recorded for this clonotype. The chain links TRBV20-1 to TRBJ2-3, with 10 bases lining up with TRBD2. CDR3 length: 15 amino acids. Trimming cost V 4 bases and J 8 bases; bases outside gene matches: 12. Germline CDR1 reads DFQATT; CDR2 reads SNEGSKA (reference sequence). The CDR3 nucleotides are TGCAGTGCTATCCCAGGGACTAGCGCATACGGTACGCAGTATTTT. Translating it yields CSAIPGTSAYGTQYF.

There are many counts of this clonotype. This chain joins TRBV9 and TRBJ1-1; 8 bases agree with TRBD1. The CDR3 contains 13 residues. The V gene end was trimmed by 0 bases and the J gene end by 7 bases; junction bases not matched to a gene: 2. The germline V gene has CDR1 SGDLS and CDR2 YYNGEE. The CDR3 loop reads CASSVARGHEAFF. The CDR3 DNA reads TGTGCCAGCAGCGTAGCCAGGGGGCATGAAGCTTTCTTT.